This TCR beta chain derives from a study of T-cell memory formation after mild COVID-19. Study outcomes and limitations: Clones shrinking between day 15 and 85 showed a balanced CD4/CD8 split, and those that grew later tilted toward CD4+. Contracting clones localized mainly to CM and EM when CD4+ and mainly to EMRA when CD8+.

Details on this clonotype: The antigen remains undetermined.

The V gene lost 0 bases and the J gene lost 0 bases, with 6 bases spanning the gap. CDR1 and CDR2 from the germline V gene are SGHRS and YFSETQ. This CDR3 region has 15 residues. TCRdb recomputed calls from the 5' RACE reads with MiXCR, one row per CDR3 protein. Of 350,000 to 500,000 distinct CDR3 sequences in the sample, 20% to 25% were seen once. The sample comprised PBMCs or a T cell subset sorted from them (not recorded which). This TCR was sampled from an adult woman who had mild COVID-19 (a few samples of this study predate the infection). Cell type and time point are not known. V usage is TRBV5-1 and J usage is TRBJ2-2; D remains ambiguous. The CDR3 DNA sequence: TGCGCCAGCAGCTTGGGTGAGACGAACACCGGGGAGCTGTTTTTT. This gives the protein CASSLGETNTGELFF.